The next 2 T cell receptor beta chains were all read from a single sample in a study of T cells in Graves' hyperthyroidism and ophthalmopathy. The TCR beta CDR3 regions underwent amplification using RNA transcripts as the source. The HTBI primer set served for first-round RT-PCR of the TCR CDR3. Each CDR3 protein is one row after TCRdb ran MiXCR on the multiplex PCR reads. The repertoire consists of about 620,000 distinct CDR3 sequences, with 15% to 20% occurring once and the leading ten covering over 3.5%. Sequenced sample: blood. The receptors were sampled from a woman aged 25-40 years with Graves' hyperthyroidism.

CDR3 nucleotide sequence: TGCGCCAGCAGCCATCCCGGAAGGGGAGAAGAGACCCAGTACTTC. This encodes CASSHPGRGEETQYF. The chain links TRBV4-3 to TRBJ2-5; D possibly matches TRBD1 or TRBD2 (5 bases each). CDR1 and CDR2 from the germline V gene are LGHNA and YSLEER. The CDR3 is 15 residues long. V gave up 3 bases and J gave up 3 bases, with 14 bases separating them.

This clonotype was seen more than once but under ten times. The chain links TRBV20-1 to TRBJ2-5; D unresolved. CDR1 and CDR2 from the germline V gene are DFQATT and SNEGSKA (reference sequence). The V end lost 0 bases, the J end lost 5 bases, and 16 bases lay between the germline ends. The CDR3 totals 15 residues. CDR3 sequence (DNA): TGCAGTGCTAGAGATAGTGGCAGGCGTGGGGAGACCCAGTACTTC. It encodes CSARDSGRRGETQYF.